Below, one T cell receptor (beta chain) is given with its context. This CDR3 region has 13 residues. The V end lost 5 bases, the J end lost 7 bases, and 14 bases lay between the germline ends. CDR1 is SGHTA, CDR2 FQGTGA, per germline. Per the original methods: For nucleated cells, counts were estimated from reference gene primer amplification. Data came from immunoSEQ multiplex PCR; TCRdb stores just in-frame clones and leaves some out. Clone size and V and J calls were adopted from that table, with D and trimming inferred from the DNA. Of 200,000 to 250,000 clones in the sample, about nine tenths were seen once. These data are taken from a study of blood T cell repertoires in COVID-19. Across the whole study: Specimens from acute and convalescent COVID-19 originated in the United States, Italy and Spain. PBMCs, B-cell-depleted T cells, or T cells were the source of the cDNA or gDNA that made up the material.

Input material: peripheral blood. This sequence was found in a woman aged 55-70 years with acute or convalescent COVID-19. The chain combines TRBV7-3 with TRBJ1-2; D possibly corresponds to TRBD1 (5 bases). The CDR3 nucleotides read TGTGCCAGCAGCCACGATAGAGACAGTGGCTACACCTTC. Residues: CASSHDRDSGYTF.